This is a list of T cell receptor beta chains from one sample in a study of blood T cell repertoires in COVID-19. Method: immunoSEQ multiplex PCR; TCRdb's copy keeps in-frame clones and lacks some. Here the sample spans fewer than 250,000 clones, almost 85% being singletons. Sequencing was done on a sample of peripheral blood. The receptors were gathered from a woman of 80 years or more with acute or convalescent COVID-19. Both conserved end residues are part of each CDR3. Fields, in order: D gene, CDR3 length, J gene, V gene, clone size, CDR3 DNA, CDR3 protein. A D gene is named only where the DNA matches it firmly. Only part of the rows carry a size: once, few, many, or a class if the clone is expanded.

TRBD1 | 16 | TRBJ1-1 | TRBV7-3 | - | TGTGCCAGCAGCTTAACCGGGACAGGAGCCAGCACTGAAGCTTTCTTT | CASSLTGTGASTEAFF
TRBD1 | 14 | TRBJ1-6 | TRBV30 | few | TGTGCCTGGAGGGACCGGGACAGGGTTTCACCCCTCCACTTT | CAWRDRDRVSPLHF
- | 13 | TRBJ1-1 | TRBV7-3 | - | TGTGCCAGCAGCACCCAGGGCAGGACTGAAGCTTTCTTT | CASSTQGRTEAFF
- | 13 | TRBJ1-2 | TRBV4-1 | - | TGCGCCAGCAGCCAGACACCTACCTATGGCTACACCTTC | CASSQTPTYGYTF
- | 15 | TRBJ2-2 | TRBV27 | - | TGTGCCAGCAGGTCCGGGGACTTAGCAACCGGGGAGCTGTTTTTT | CASRSGDLATGELFF
TRBD2 | 15 | TRBJ2-7 | TRBV4-2 | - | TGTGCCAGCAGCCAAGCCGTTAGCGGGAGCGGCGAGCAGTACTTC | CASSQAVSGSGEQYF
TRBD2 | 17 | TRBJ2-5 | TRBV2 | few | TGTGCCAGCAGTCGTTTGCTAGCGGGGGTGATTCAAGAGACCCAGTACTTC | CASSRLLAGVIQETQYF
- | 16 | TRBJ2-7 | TRBV29-1 | - | TGCAGCGTTGGGGCCGGGACTGCGGGTATCACCTACGAGCAGTACTTC | CSVGAGTAGITYEQYF
TRBD1 | 14 | TRBJ1-1 | TRBV27 | - | TGTGCCAGCAGTTGGACAGGGGTAGACACTGAAGCTTTCTTT | CASSWTGVDTEAFF
- | 16 | TRBJ2-1 | TRBV5-1 | once | TGCGCCAGCAGCTTCGGGGGGCGGGGAGGCCAAACCGAGCAGTTCTTC | CASSFGGRGGQTEQFF
TRBD1 | 13 | TRBJ1-1 | TRBV19 | - | TGTGCCAGTAGTGCGACACAGGGGGCGCGAGCTTTCTTT | CASSATQGARAFF
TRBD1 | 16 | TRBJ2-2 | TRBV6-5 | - | TGTGCCAGCAGTTTCTGGGACAGGGGGGAAGCCGGGGAGCTGTTTTTT | CASSFWDRGEAGELFF
- | 14 | TRBJ2-5 | TRBV19 | - | TGTGCCAGTAGTATAGCGGAGGGGATGGAGACCCAGTACTTC | CASSIAEGMETQYF
TRBD1 | 15 | TRBJ1-5 | TRBV7-6 | - | TGTGCCAGCAGCTCCGGGACAGCGAACAATCAGCCCCAGCATTTT | CASSSGTANNQPQHF
- | 12 | TRBJ2-1 | TRBV3-1/TRBV3-2 | - | TGTGCCAGCAGCCAAGGCGTCACAGGCCAGTTCTTC | CASSQGVTGQFF
- | 13 | TRBJ2-5 | TRBV11-3 | - | TGTGCCAGCAGCTTAGCAGGTGCCGAGACCCAGTACTTC | CASSLAGAETQYF
TRBD1 | 14 | TRBJ2-3 | TRBV19 | - | TGTGCCACCCAGGACAGGGGGGGTGCAGATACGCAGTATTTT | CATQDRGGADTQYF
TRBD1 | 15 | TRBJ1-2 | TRBV11-2 | - | TGTGCCAGCAGCCGGACAGGGACTATGCTATCCGGCTACACCTTC | CASSRTGTMLSGYTF